This TCR beta chain was sequenced in a study of beta chain features in type 1 diabetes. Study-level findings and limits: All four CD4+ subsets from Type 1 diabetes patients carried moderately but significantly shorter TCRB CDR3s. Sequencing the cDNA could make cells with high TCR expression show up more than they should.

As concerns this clone: Its antigen remains unknown.

Expressed TCRB transcripts were sequenced because the entire RNA isolate underwent reverse transcription. TCRdb's copy holds only in-frame clones and misses some; the assay was immunoSEQ multiplex PCR. The data show hundreds of thousands of clones, about 14% seen once. The CDR3 sequence is 14 residues long. CDR1 and CDR2 from the germline V gene are SGHRS and YFSETQ. V lost 7 bases and J 3 bases, leaving 14 bases between the germline ends. The genes are TRBV5-1 and TRBJ2-1, with D maybe TRBD2 (5 bases). Material for sequencing was naive CD4+ T cells from blood. The TCR was taken from a man between 18 and 35 years old with type 1 diabetes. The DNA for the CDR3 is TGCGCCAGCGCAGACCACGGGGTCTACAATGAGCAGTTCTTC. Translation gives CASADHGVYNEQFF.